This TCR beta chain was sequenced for a study of early T cells in non-severe SARS-CoV-2 infection. Study in general: RNA in bulk from unsorted whole blood was sequenced, and chains were unpaired. Whole-study findings and limits: Anti-spike CD8 responses were favored by VDJdb matching, which missed private and CD4 specificities.

This CDR3 contains 14 residues. Trimming removed 4 bases from V and 10 bases from J; junction bases left unmatched: 10. Germline V gene lookup returns CDR1 SQVTM and CDR2 ANQGSEA. This clonotype showed up just a few times. Its antigen is unidentified. Unique molecular identifiers (one per individual cDNA molecule) were attached. TCRdb reanalysed the 5' RACE reads using MiXCR and keeps one entry per CDR3 protein. The table has under 40,000 distinct CDR3 sequences, about 6% seen once. The gene calls are TRBV29-1 and TRBJ2-1; 10 nucleotides line up with TRBD2. The sequence came from an adult who was a healthcare worker with PCR-confirmed SARS-CoV-2 infection or an uninfected control (not recorded which). Specimen: whole blood. CDR3 amino acids: CSVVTSGRAGEQFF. In nucleotides, the CDR3 is TGCAGCGTTGTCACCAGCGGGAGGGCCGGAGAGCAGTTCTTC.